This T cell receptor (beta chain) appears in the sequencing data of a study of technical replicates of blood from a few donors. V was clipped by 4 bases and J by 5 bases; unmatched bases: 11. The CDR3 has 16 amino acids. Germline values: CDR1 MGHDK, CDR2 SYGVNS. Using immunoSEQ multiplex PCR, the repertoire was profiled, and TCRdb retains in-frame clones only, with some absent. The repertoire holds approximately 88,000 clones, with approximately 94% as singletons. The chain is built from TRBV25-1 and TRBJ2-3, with TRBD1 matching 8 bases. The sample taken for sequencing was T cells isolated from PBMCs. The source is a human donor in good health. The CDR3 here is CASSVGRGLAEDTQYF. CDR3 coding DNA: TGTGCCAGCAGTGTAGGCAGGGGGCTTGCCGAAGATACGCAGTATTTT.